This TCR beta chain stems from a study of T cell repertoires in cytomegalovirus infection. Study observations and caveats: Within the response measured ex vivo, HLA-C-restricted CMV-specific TCR beta clonotypes were dominant.

TCRdb used MiXCR to reprocess the reads, holding one entry per CDR3 protein. The sample holds some 220,000 distinct CDR3 sequences, 6% to 8% seen once. The CDR3 runs to 16 residues. The germline V gene encodes CDR1 SEHNR and CDR2 FQNEAQ (reference sequence). Trimming pared 1 base from V and 1 base from J, leaving 13 bases between. In this sample, this clonotype turned up many times. No antigen is known for it. The sequenced sample consisted of PBMCs. The TCR comes from a human donor in good health (CMV status not recorded). Some clones in this sample may be carry-over from other donors' samples. The chain uses TRBV7-9 and TRBJ2-5; D may match TRBD1 or TRBD2 (5 bases each). In nucleotides, the CDR3 is TGTGCCAGCAGCTTAGGTTCGAGGGGCTCCCAAGAGACCCAGTACTTC. The encoded protein is CASSLGSRGSQETQYF.